A selection of T cell receptor beta chains follows, all from one sample in a study of cytomegalovirus exposure and HLA in healthy donors. Clones were read by immunoSEQ multiplex PCR, and TCRdb kept only the in-frame ones, dropping some. The data contain 150,000 to 200,000 clones, around 87% of them singletons. The specimen was PBMCs. The receptors originated from a boy between 2 and 10 years old in good health and CMV-seronegative. Both conserved end residues are trimmed from each CDR3. Fields, in order: J gene, V gene, CDR3 protein.

TRBJ1-3 TRBV2 ASSVTGPAQGNTIY
TRBJ2-1 TRBV5-1 ASSLELLNEQF
TRBJ1-1 TRBV19 ATSTPRSNTEAF
TRBJ2-2 TRBV9 ASSVGLPGQGRTGELF
TRBJ2-7 TRBV15 ATSRTLGHEQY
TRBJ2-3 TRBV9 ASSVRSGGASTDTQY
TRBJ1-1 TRBV29-1 SVEWQGVQAF
TRBJ1-6 TRBV4-2 ASSQDPGTAGSPLH
TRBJ2-1 TRBV29-1 SVNDESVLAGGSDEQF
TRBJ2-3 TRBV30 AWMVPGTGGTDTQY
TRBJ2-1 TRBV5-1 ASSFGLAGENEQF
TRBJ2-1 TRBV10-2 ASRRHQPGEQF
TRBJ2-3 TRBV2 ASMGGYGQAQY
TRBJ2-6 TRBV28 ASRPGFGSGANVLT
TRBJ2-1 TRBV9 ASSVLGPGGSRLF
TRBJ2-2 TRBV19 ASSLGQGVAGELF
TRBJ2-3 TRBV5-1 ASSLVEADTQY
TRBJ2-1 TRBV5-8 ASSLVAGGSNEQF
TRBJ1-1 TRBV9 ASSVDQWGGTAAF
TRBJ2-3 TRBV9 ASSASGRADTQY
TRBJ1-6 TRBV6-6 ATRKTELNSPLH
TRBJ1-2 TRBV27 ASSGTAYGYT
TRBJ2-1 TRBV28 ASSSTAISSYNEQF
TRBJ1-4 TRBV19 ASRSGTGKEKLF
TRBJ1-2 TRBV6-5 ASRDRGQEGYT
TRBJ1-4 TRBV7-9 ASSLVMGAELF
TRBJ2-2 TRBV6-6 ASLSEAGELF
TRBJ2-5 TRBV29-1 SASTTGGTETQY
TRBJ1-4 TRBV4-1 ASSQGDSEKLF
TRBJ1-5 TRBV7-2 ASSRHSTDSNQPQH
TRBJ1-2 TRBV28 ASRPRTGRGYT
TRBJ1-2 TRBV5-1 ASSLGQGINYGYT
TRBJ2-7 TRBV10-1 ASSVVAGSSYEQY
TRBJ2-3 TRBV29-1 SVEEGGSPPQY
TRBJ1-2 TRBV7-9 ASSLGIGTTLYGYT
TRBJ1-1 TRBV6-5 ASSPDIYTEAF
TRBJ2-7 TRBV11-2 ASSLSSGSLY
TRBJ2-7 TRBV2 ASSPGQGLSYEQY
TRBJ1-1 TRBV19 ASSNQGEAF
TRBJ1-2 TRBV30 AWSVGLNYGYT
TRBJ1-3 TRBV2 ASRGSAIY
TRBJ2-6 TRBV6-1 ASRPTGAGANVLT
TRBJ1-2 TRBV29-1 SVQADRTGRYGYT
TRBJ1-2 TRBV28 ASSLYGGGYT
TRBJ2-3 TRBV7-2 ASSQLGVTDTQY
TRBJ2-7 TRBV7-2 ASSSGRGTGAYEQY
TRBJ1-2 TRBV4-2 ASSQDGSGNYGYT
TRBJ2-7 TRBV28 ASSPVGANSYEQY
TRBJ1-1 TRBV7-9 ASSLLQGAMNTEAF
TRBJ2-5 TRBV29-1 SVDLKLAGGPYQETQY
TRBJ1-1 TRBV28 ASSLLTGEDTEAF
TRBJ2-1 TRBV19 ASSFAGDEQF
TRBJ1-3 TRBV29-1 SAAGQSTGNTIY
TRBJ2-7 TRBV9 TSSVGLAGDYEQY
TRBJ2-3 TRBV11-2 ASSPRGASTDTQY
TRBJ1-2 TRBV10-3 AISVLSPNYGYT
TRBJ1-6 TRBV7-2 ASRNRGEGTPLH
TRBJ1-2 TRBV9 ASSDHGRAGEGYGYT
TRBJ2-2 TRBV5-1 ASSFRRASGLRGNTGELF
TRBJ2-3 TRBV4-1 ASSQDGNLSQY